This passage covers 13 T cell receptor beta chains from one sample sequenced in a study of T cells after yellow fever vaccination. Each CDR3 protein is one row after TCRdb ran MiXCR on the 5' RACE reads. The sample gives about 340,000 distinct CDR3 sequences, approximately 3.9% of which show up once; approximately 25% is in the top ten. Sequencing used PBMCs, obtained 5 days after the yellow fever booster vaccination. Source of these receptors: a man in his late teens or twenties who received the YFV17D yellow fever vaccine.

This clonotype was recorded many times. The chain combines TRBV12-3 or TRBV12-4 with TRBJ1-4; D perhaps matches TRBD1 (6 bases). The V gene lost 4 bases and the J gene lost 4 bases, with 10 bases spanning the gap. The CDR3 sequence is 14 residues long. This CDR3 is CASSSGHGNEKLFF. CDR3 coding DNA: TGTGCCAGCAGTTCGGGACACGGTAATGAAAAACTGTTTTTT.

V gene TRBV24-1 combines with J gene TRBJ2-5; 10 bases map to TRBD1. Germline V gives CDR1 KGHDR, CDR2 SFDVKD. The trim removed 4 bases at V and 3 bases at J, leaving 4 bases unmatched. The CDR3 has 15 amino acids. CDR3 in DNA: TGTGCCACCAGTGACCCCGGGACAGGGGAAGAGACCCAGTACTTC. Its translation is CATSDPGTGEETQYF.

This clonotype was recorded many times. CDR3 region: CASSLLPKDTQYF. The CDR3 region has the DNA TGCGCCAGCAGCTTGCTTCCCAAGGATACGCAGTATTTT. The chain is built from TRBV5-1 and TRBJ2-3; D gene uncertain. This CDR3 has 13 amino acids. Trimming stripped 1 base from V and 6 bases from J, with 9 bases between. The germline CDR1 and CDR2 sequences are SGHRS and YFSETQ.

This chain joins TRBV7-2 and TRBJ1-1; 8 bases fit TRBD1. The CDR3 consists of 14 residues. In germline, CDR1 is SGHTA, CDR2 FQGNSA. V dropped 6 bases and J dropped 5; count of bases not matched to a gene: 8. This CDR3 reads CASRTDRALTEAFF. CDR3 in DNA: TGTGCCAGCAGGACGGACAGGGCGCTTACTGAAGCTTTCTTT.

In its sample, this clonotype was seen a few times. The genes are TRBV5-1 and TRBJ1-2, with D maybe TRBD1 (6 bases). The CDR3 has 14 amino acids. The V and J ends lost 4 bases and 8 bases respectively, with 18 bases between them. In germline, CDR1 is SGHRS, CDR2 YFSETQ. CDR3 coding DNA: TGCGCCAGCAGCGAACAGGGACAAACCGGAGGCTACACCTTC. Residues: CASSEQGQTGGYTF.

This clonotype turned up a few times. V gene TRBV5-4 combines with J gene TRBJ2-1; tentatively, D is TRBD1 (6 bases). The CDR3 length is 15 residues. Germline V gives CDR1 SGHNT, CDR2 YYREEE (reference sequence). The V end lost 4 bases, the J end lost 5 bases, and 16 bases lay between the germline ends. In DNA, the CDR3 is TGTGCCAGCAGCGGGGGCCCCGCTCCTAACAATGAGCAGTTCTTC. This translates into CASSGGPAPNNEQFF.

This clonotype was detected ten times or more. The V call is TRBV4-3, the J call TRBJ1-6; the match to TRBD1 covers 9 bases. Per germline, CDR1 LGHNA and CDR2 YSLEER. V trimming: 3 bases; J trimming: 7 bases; junction bases outside the gene matches: 4. The CDR3 length is 15 residues. CDR3 sequence: CASSHYGQGNSPLHF. The CDR3 DNA sequence: TGCGCCAGCAGCCATTACGGACAGGGGAATTCACCCCTCCACTTT.

The gene calls are TRBV9 and TRBJ2-6, with D tentatively TRBD1 (7 bases). Germline V gene lookup returns CDR1 SGDLS and CDR2 YYNGEE. This CDR3 contains 17 residues. Trimming took 3 bases from V and 2 from J, leaving 15 bases between them. The CDR3 reads CASSGGGTVAGANVLTF. The CDR3 DNA is TGTGCCAGCAGCGGAGGGGGGACAGTTGCTGGGGCCAACGTCCTGACTTTC.

This clonotype was counted ten times or more. This sequence joins TRBV7-2 and TRBJ2-1; 12 positions match TRBD1. The CDR3 is 15 residues long. From germline, CDR1 is SGHTA and CDR2 FQGNSA. V was pared by 0 bases and J by 8 bases, with 2 bases of the junction left unmatched. The CDR3 nucleotides are TGTGCCAGCAGCTTAGCGGGACAGGGGGCGTATGAGCAGTTCTTC. This codes for CASSLAGQGAYEQFF.

Many counts were recorded for this clonotype. The CDR3 is CASSSPNDRSEAFF. The CDR3 bases are TGTGCCAGCAGTTCCCCGAATGACAGATCTGAAGCTTTCTTT. The rearrangement joins TRBV27 to TRBJ1-1; perhaps TRBD1 as D (5 bases). V lost 4 bases and J lost 6, with 15 bases in between. CDR1 is MNHEY, CDR2 SMNVEV, per germline (reference sequence). The CDR3 runs 14 residues.

This clonotype was seen a few times. The gene calls are TRBV10-3 and TRBJ1-5, with D perhaps matching TRBD1 (5 bases). Germline CDR1 ENHRY, CDR2 SYGVKD. The CDR3 runs 15 residues. With 4 bases removed from V and 0 bases from J, the gap between germline ends came to 10 bases. The CDR3 loop reads CAISGDRASNQPQHF. The CDR3 DNA follows: TGTGCCATCAGTGGAGACAGAGCTAGCAATCAGCCCCAGCATTTT.

This clonotype was found a few times. This chain links TRBV6-5 with TRBJ2-3; 14 bases line up with TRBD2. The CDR3 covers 17 residues. Germline trimming cut 0 bases from V and 6 bases from J; bases unmatched to any gene: 5. Germline lookup yields CDR1 MNHEY and CDR2 SVGAGI. The CDR3 sequence is CASSYSGTSGGRDTQYF. The CDR3 region has the DNA TGTGCCAGCAGTTACTCAGGGACTAGCGGGGGCCGGGATACGCAGTATTTT.

The genes are TRBV5-5 and TRBJ2-7; 11 bases agree with TRBD2. Germline loops: CDR1 SGHKS, CDR2 YYEKEE (reference sequence). The CDR3 sequence is 16 residues long. Unmatched junction bases numbered 7, after V lost 1 base and J lost 4 bases. The CDR3 coding sequence is TGTGCCAGCAGCTTGCCGTTTAGCGGGGGGGAATACGAGCAGTACGTC. Its translation: CASSLPFSGGEYEQYV.